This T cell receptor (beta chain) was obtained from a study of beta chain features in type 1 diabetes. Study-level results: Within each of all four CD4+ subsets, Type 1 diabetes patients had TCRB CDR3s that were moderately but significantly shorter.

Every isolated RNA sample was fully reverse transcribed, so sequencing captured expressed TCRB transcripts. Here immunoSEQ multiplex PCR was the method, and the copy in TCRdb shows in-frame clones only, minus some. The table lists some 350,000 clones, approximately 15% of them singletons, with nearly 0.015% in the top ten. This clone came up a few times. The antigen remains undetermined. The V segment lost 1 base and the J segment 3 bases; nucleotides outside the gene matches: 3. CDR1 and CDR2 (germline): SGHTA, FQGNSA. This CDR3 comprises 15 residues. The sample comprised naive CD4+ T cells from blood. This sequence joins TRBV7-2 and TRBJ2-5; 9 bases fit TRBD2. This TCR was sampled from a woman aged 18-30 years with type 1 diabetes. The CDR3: CASSLVSGSKETQYF. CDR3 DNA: TGTGCCAGCAGCTTAGTTAGCGGGAGTAAAGAGACCCAGTACTTC.